A single sample gave rise to the 32 T cell receptor beta chains below, sequenced in a study of T cell repertoires in cytomegalovirus infection (dated 2019 in TCRdb). Sequencing relied on an Illumina HiSeq 1500. TCRdb handled the public reads itself, with Q25 trimming in fastp and clone calling in MiXCR, and kept productive beta chains. Rows are combined by CDR3 protein, so each entry shows the most common genes and DNA. The sample data list tens of thousands of distinct CDR3 sequences, and 20% to 25% of these were observed just once. In total, the top ten clones hold almost 80% of the sample. Their cognate antigens are unknown. Input material: PBMCs, sequenced either directly or after in vitro stimulation (not recorded which). These receptors all stem from a human donor in good health (CMV status not recorded). Some clones in this sample may be carry-over from other donors' samples.

This clonotype came up many times. The V gene is TRBV12-3 or TRBV12-4, the J gene TRBJ1-5; D possibly corresponds to TRBD1 (5 bases). The CDR3 totals 12 residues. The V end lost 5 bases, the J end lost 7 bases, and 9 bases lay between the germline ends. The CDR3: CASSGGDQPQHF. Written as DNA, the CDR3 is TGTGCCAGCAGTGGGGGGGACCAGCCCCAGCATTTT.

This clonotype was counted at least ten times. This chain links TRBV2 with TRBJ2-7; unclear D gene. Germline values: CDR1 SNHLY, CDR2 FYNNEI. V was pared by 5 bases and J by 6 bases, with 8 bases between. The CDR3 loop spans 11 amino acids. The CDR3 sequence: CASSPWGEQYF. The CDR3 bases are TGTGCCAGCAGTCCCTGGGGCGAGCAGTACTTC.

This clonotype was seen many times. The V and J genes are TRBV6-2 or TRBV6-3 and TRBJ2-1; 8 nucleotides agree with TRBD2. The V and J ends lost 7 bases and 8 bases, in that order; junction bases with no gene match: 10. The V gene's germline CDR1 is MNHEY and CDR2 SVGEGT. The CDR3 totals 14 residues. The CDR3: CASKAGGTGDEQFF. CDR3 nucleotides: TGTGCCAGCAAGGCGGGGGGTACGGGGGATGAGCAGTTCTTC.

The rearrangement uses TRBV20-1 and TRBJ2-3, with D perhaps TRBD2 (5 bases). V was shortened by 5 bases and J by 5 bases, with 17 bases between the two germline ends. Germline CDR1 is DFQATT and CDR2 is SNEGSKA (reference sequence). This CDR3 contains 14 residues. The CDR3 sequence: CSASWTNRGDTQYF. For the CDR3, the DNA is TGCAGTGCTTCGTGGACCAACCGGGGAGATACGCAGTATTTT.

This clonotype turned up a few times. The rearrangement uses TRBV6-8 and TRBJ2-4; the D call may be TRBD1 or TRBD2 (5 bases each). The CDR3 consists of 15 residues. Trimming took off 6 bases at V and 3 bases at J, with 15 bases between the two ends. Germline V lookup: CDR1 MNHGY, CDR2 SAAAGT. In nucleotides, the CDR3 is TGTGCCAGCAGGGATTCCGGGACCTACAAAAACATTCAGTACTTC. This translates into CASRDSGTYKNIQYF.

The J gene is TRBJ2-1, the V gene TRBV19; the D gene is possibly TRBD2 (6 bases). V was shortened by 4 bases and J by 9 bases, with 19 bases between the two germline ends. Germline V gene data show CDR1 as LNHDA and CDR2 as SQIVND (reference sequence). CDR3 length: 15 residues. CDR3 sequence (DNA): TGTGCCAGTAGTAAGGGTTCTAGGGACTCGGGTGAGCAGTTCTTC. Protein: CASSKGSRDSGEQFF.

Many counts were recorded for this clonotype. The genes are TRBV12-3 or TRBV12-4 and TRBJ2-1, with D possibly being TRBD2 (6 bases). The CDR3 extends over 15 amino acids. Trimming took off 6 bases at V and 8 bases at J, with 20 bases between the two ends. The CDR3 loop is CASSPGPGGLDEQFF. The CDR3 DNA is TGTGCCAGCAGCCCGGGACCTGGAGGGTTGGATGAGCAGTTCTTC.

This clonotype showed up just a few times. This rearrangement joins TRBV5-4 to TRBJ2-1; TRBD2 matches 10 bases. Germline V gene lookup returns CDR1 SGHNT and CDR2 YYREEE (reference sequence). V lost 4 bases and J lost 8; bases outside the gene matches: 12. The CDR3 is 16 amino acids. CDR3 nucleotides: TGTGCCAGCAGCCTGGACGGACTAGCGGCCAGGGATGAGCAGTTCTTC. It specifies CASSLDGLAARDEQFF.

J is TRBJ2-1 and V is TRBV19; 13 positions agree with TRBD2. The CDR3 extends over 15 amino acids. Germline CDR1 reads LNHDA; CDR2 reads SQIVND (reference sequence). The V and J ends lost 5 bases and 6 bases, in that order; junction bases with no gene match: 4. The CDR3 nucleotides read TGTGCCAGTAGTGTTACTAGCGGGAGGGTCAATGAGCAGTTCTTC. Translated: CASSVTSGRVNEQFF. Variable domain in full (rest from reference TRBV19 and TRBJ2-1): DGGITQSPKYLFRKEGQNVTLSCEQNLNHDAMYWYRQDPGQGLRLIYYSQIVNDFQKGDIAEGYSVSREKKESFPLTVTSAQKNPTAFYLCASSVTSGRVNEQFFGPGTRLTVL.

This clonotype was found a few times. Here the CDR3 reads CASSYSRHLNTEAFF. The CDR3 coding sequence is TGTGCCAGCAGTTACTCAAGACATTTGAACACTGAAGCTTTCTTT. The chain combines TRBV6-5 with TRBJ1-1; D uncertain. Germline-derived CDR1 and CDR2 are MNHEY and SVGAGI. Trimming took 0 bases from V and 0 from J, leaving 8 bases between them. The CDR3 is made up of 15 amino acids.

The V call is TRBV30, the J call TRBJ2-5; maybe TRBD1 (6 bases). CDR1 is GTSNPN, CDR2 SVGIG, per germline (reference sequence). V was cut by 3 bases and J by 5 bases, with 7 bases left in between. The CDR3 contains 11 residues. The CDR3 DNA reads TGTGCCTGGAGGGGGGCGGAGACCCAGTACTTC. It is translated as CAWRGAETQYF.

The chain links TRBV19 to TRBJ2-1, with 8 bases that match TRBD2. After removal of 3 bases from V and 6 bases from J, the junction contained 4 bases not matched to a gene. CDR3 length equals 14 residues. The V gene's germline CDR1 is LNHDA and CDR2 SQIVND (reference sequence). CDR3 loop: CASSIVAGTNEQFF. The CDR3 DNA is TGTGCCAGTAGTATTGTAGCGGGAACCAATGAGCAGTTCTTC.

The chain employs TRBV6-5 and TRBJ1-5, with D hard to call. Germline CDR1 and CDR2: MNHEY and SVGAGI. This CDR3 has 13 amino acids. Trimming removed 2 bases at V and 0 bases at J, with 2 bases between. The CDR3 reads CASSYNSNQPQHF. The CDR3 region has the DNA TGTGCCAGCAGTTACAATAGCAATCAGCCCCAGCATTTT.

This clonotype was detected only a few times. The V and J genes are TRBV7-2 and TRBJ1-1; possible D gene TRBD1, 5 bases. The V gene's germline CDR1 is SGHTA and CDR2 FQGNSA. The CDR3 covers 14 residues. V lost 5 bases and J lost 4, with 14 bases in between. This CDR3 reads CASSGDLWGTEAFF. The CDR3 bases are TGTGCCAGCAGCGGGGACTTATGGGGCACTGAAGCTTTCTTT.

The V call is TRBV24-1, the J call TRBJ2-2; possible D gene TRBD1, 5 bases. Per the germline V gene, CDR1 is KGHDR and CDR2 is SFDVKD. V was clipped by 3 bases and J by 3 bases, with 10 bases between them. The CDR3 is 15 amino acids. For the CDR3, the DNA is TGTGCCACCAGTGATCGCAGGGCGGACACCGGGGAGCTGTTTTTT. It yields the protein CATSDRRADTGELFF.

This chain connects TRBV9 to TRBJ2-3, with a possible D match to TRBD2 (5 bases). This CDR3 is built from 15 residues. The germline V gene has CDR1 SGDLS and CDR2 YYNGEE. V lost 0 bases and J lost 4, with 12 bases in between. CDR3 loop: CASSVGGESADTQYF. The CDR3 coding sequence is TGTGCCAGCAGCGTAGGGGGAGAAAGCGCAGATACGCAGTATTTT.

The chain links TRBV10-3 to TRBJ2-1; D is perhaps TRBD1 (6 bases). CDR1 and CDR2 from the germline V gene are ENHRY and SYGVKD. The CDR3 runs to 14 residues. The V end lost 10 bases, the J end lost 4 bases, and 17 bases lay between the germline ends. CDR3 amino acids: CATRTVGNYNEQFF. CDR3 sequence (DNA): TGTGCCACCAGGACAGTGGGAAATTACAATGAGCAGTTCTTC.

This clonotype was counted many times. CDR3 amino acids: CASSANPGQGVRKLFF. CDR3 nucleotides: TGTGCCAGCAGCGCAAATCCGGGACAGGGGGTGAGGAAACTGTTTTTT. The chain joins TRBV7-2 to TRBJ1-4; 11 nucleotides agree with TRBD1. This CDR3 spans 16 amino acids. CDR1 and CDR2 from the germline V gene are SGHTA and FQGNSA. V dropped 5 bases and J dropped 11; count of bases not matched to a gene: 13.

This clonotype appeared a few times. The genes are TRBV6-5 and TRBJ1-1; D is unclear. In germline, CDR1 is MNHEY, CDR2 SVGAGI. This CDR3 has 15 residues. Trimming stripped 0 bases from V and 0 bases from J, with 8 bases between. The CDR3 sequence is CASSYSVVMNTEAFF. The CDR3 DNA follows: TGTGCCAGCAGTTACTCGGTAGTTATGAACACTGAAGCTTTCTTT.

V gene TRBV7-3 combines with J gene TRBJ2-2; D is ambiguous. The germline V gene encodes CDR1 SGHTA and CDR2 FQGTGA. With 1 base removed from V and 3 bases from J, the gap between germline ends came to 9 bases. This CDR3 region has 15 residues. The CDR3 DNA follows: TGTGCCAGCAGCTTAAGCGGCCAGTACACCGGGGAGCTGTTTTTT. It codes for CASSLSGQYTGELFF.

This clonotype showed up many times. The chain recombines TRBV24-1 with TRBJ2-2, with D possibly TRBD2 on 5 matching bases. Germline assignment: CDR1 KGHDR and CDR2 SFDVKD. The CDR3 extends over 14 amino acids. V was trimmed by 2 bases and J by 5 bases, leaving 8 bases between them. CDR3 region: CATSDYPGTGELFF. The DNA of the CDR3 is TGTGCCACCAGTGATTATCCGGGGACCGGGGAGCTGTTTTTT.

The V call is TRBV20-1, the J call TRBJ2-1; TRBD2 agrees at 8 bases. V dropped 7 bases and J dropped 4; count of bases not matched to a gene: 9. CDR3 size: 14 residues. Germline values: CDR1 DFQATT, CDR2 SNEGSKA (reference sequence). Here the CDR3 reads CSVSTGTSYNEQFF. The CDR3 nucleotides read TGCAGTGTTTCGACCGGGACTAGTTACAATGAGCAGTTCTTC.

The chain is built from TRBV7-6 and TRBJ1-6, with D unresolved. V dropped 1 base and J dropped 14 bases, with 12 bases sitting between them. The CDR3 runs 13 residues. Germline V gene lookup returns CDR1 SGHVS and CDR2 FNYEAQ. The CDR3 loop reads CASSLGTASSLHF. The CDR3 nucleotides are TGTGCCAGCAGCTTAGGAACAGCTTCTTCCCTCCACTTT.

This clonotype was seen more than once but under ten times. The V call is TRBV7-2, the J call TRBJ2-7; 7 positions agree with TRBD2. V lost 2 bases and J lost 0; bases outside the gene matches: 4. The length of the CDR3 is 15 residues. Germline CDR1 and CDR2: SGHTA and FQGNSA. As DNA, the CDR3 is TGTGCCAGCAGCTTAACGGGACTACACTCCTACGAGCAGTACTTC. It encodes CASSLTGLHSYEQYF.

This clonotype occurred a few times. The V and J genes are TRBV25-1 and TRBJ1-3; a possible D gene is TRBD1 (6 bases). V was shortened by 6 bases and J by 0 bases, with 9 bases between the two germline ends. The CDR3 consists of 14 residues. Germline V gene data show CDR1 as MGHDK and CDR2 as SYGVNS. Written as DNA, the CDR3 is TGTGCCAGCAGCACAGGGATCTCTGGAAACACCATATATTTT. It specifies CASSTGISGNTIYF.

In its sample, this clonotype was seen many times. V usage is TRBV7-2 and J usage is TRBJ2-2; no clear D. The CDR3 covers 14 residues. The germline gives CDR1 SGHTA, CDR2 FQGNSA. Trimming took off 3 bases at V and 6 bases at J, with 11 bases between the two ends. This CDR3 reads CASSFGASPGELFF. DNA of the CDR3: TGTGCCAGCAGCTTCGGCGCATCGCCCGGGGAGCTGTTTTTT.

The chain employs TRBV5-4 and TRBJ2-5; TRBD2 aligns across 14 bases. V lost 3 bases to trimming and J lost 3 bases; unmatched junction nucleotides: 1. There are 15 residues in the CDR3. Germline V lookup: CDR1 SGHNT, CDR2 YYREEE (reference sequence). The CDR3 nucleotides read TGTGCCAGCAGCTGGGGACTAGCGGGAGAAGAGACCCAGTACTTC. Protein: CASSWGLAGEETQYF. The full variable domain, completed using reference TRBV5-4 and TRBJ2-5, is ETGVTQSPTHLIKTRGQQVTLRCSSQSGHNTVSWYQQALGQGPQFIFQYYREEENGRGNFPPRFSGLQFPNYSSELNVNALELDDSALYLCASSWGLAGEETQYFGPGTRLLVL.

There are many counts of this clonotype. This rearrangement joins TRBV7-2 to TRBJ2-1; 9 bases fit TRBD2. CDR1 and CDR2 from the germline V gene are SGHTA and FQGNSA. The CDR3 covers 15 residues. The trim removed 3 bases at V and 3 bases at J, leaving 3 bases unmatched. CDR3 nucleotide sequence: TGTGCCAGCAGCTTGACTAGCGGAGACTACAATGAGCAGTTCTTC. This translates into CASSLTSGDYNEQFF.

The count of this clonotype is one. The rearrangement joins TRBV6-4 to TRBJ1-1; the D gene is possibly TRBD1 (5 bases). V lost 6 bases to trimming and J lost 8 bases, with 19 bases between them. This CDR3 region has 14 residues. Per the germline V gene, CDR1 is MRHNA and CDR2 is SNTAGT. CDR3 bases: TGTGCCAGCAGACCAACAGGAGGTAGGACCGAAGCTTTCTTT. Translated: CASRPTGGRTEAFF.

Written as DNA, the CDR3 is TGTGCCAGCAGCTTAGATGCGGGTTCGAGGAACATTCAGTACTTC. Residues: CASSLDAGSRNIQYF. The V and J genes are TRBV7-2 and TRBJ2-4; D is possibly TRBD2 (5 bases). CDR1 and CDR2 from the germline V gene are SGHTA and FQGNSA. There are 15 residues in the CDR3. The V end was cut by 1 base, the J end by 7 bases, with 14 bases between.

The CDR3 sequence is CASSLKGARYGYTF. The DNA of the CDR3 is TGTGCCAGCAGCTTAAAGGGGGCACGCTATGGCTACACCTTC. The chain is built from TRBV13 and TRBJ1-2; 7 bases line up with TRBD1. The V gene end was trimmed by 2 bases and the J gene end by 4 bases; junction bases not matched to a gene: 4. CDR1 and CDR2 from the germline V gene are PRHDT and FYEKMQ (reference sequence). CDR3 size: 14 residues.

This clonotype was seen a handful of times. The chain has TRBV7-6 and TRBJ2-3; TRBD2 matches 11 bases. The CDR3 spans 15 residues. V lost 5 bases, J lost 4 bases, and 5 bases stayed unmatched. The V gene's germline CDR1 is SGHVS and CDR2 FNYEAQ. CDR3 loop: CASSQLAGGADTQYF. CDR3 nucleotide sequence: TGTGCCAGCAGCCAGCTAGCGGGAGGAGCAGATACGCAGTATTTT.